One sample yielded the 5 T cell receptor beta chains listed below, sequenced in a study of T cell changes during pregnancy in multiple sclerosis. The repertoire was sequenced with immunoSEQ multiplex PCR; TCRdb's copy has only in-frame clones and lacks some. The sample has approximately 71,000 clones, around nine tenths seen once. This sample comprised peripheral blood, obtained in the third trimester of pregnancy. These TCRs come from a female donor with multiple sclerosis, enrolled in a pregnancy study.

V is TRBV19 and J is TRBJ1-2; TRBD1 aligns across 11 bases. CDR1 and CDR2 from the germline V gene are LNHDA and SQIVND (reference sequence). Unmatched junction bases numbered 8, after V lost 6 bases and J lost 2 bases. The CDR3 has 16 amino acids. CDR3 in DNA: TGTGCCAGTAGATCCCCGGGACAGGGGGTAAACTATGGCTACACCTTC. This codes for CASRSPGQGVNYGYTF.

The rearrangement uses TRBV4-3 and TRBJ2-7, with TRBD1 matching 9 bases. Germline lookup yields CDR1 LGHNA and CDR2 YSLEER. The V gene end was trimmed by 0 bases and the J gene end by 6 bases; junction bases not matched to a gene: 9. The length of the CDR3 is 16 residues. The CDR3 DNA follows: TGCGCCAGCAGCCAAGATAGGGGGACAGGGTTCAGCGAGCAGTACTTC. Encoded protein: CASSQDRGTGFSEQYF.

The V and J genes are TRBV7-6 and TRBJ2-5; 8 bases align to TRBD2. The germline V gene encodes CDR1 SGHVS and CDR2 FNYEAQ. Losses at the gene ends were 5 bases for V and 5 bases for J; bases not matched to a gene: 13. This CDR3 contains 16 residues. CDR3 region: CASSPVERTSTETQYF. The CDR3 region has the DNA TGTGCCAGCAGCCCCGTAGAAAGGACTAGCACGGAGACCCAGTACTTC.

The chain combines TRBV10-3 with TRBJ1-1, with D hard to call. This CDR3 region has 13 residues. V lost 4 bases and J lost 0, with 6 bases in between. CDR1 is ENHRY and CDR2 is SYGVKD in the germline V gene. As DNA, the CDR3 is TGTGCCATCAGTGCCCGTATGAACACTGAAGCTTTCTTT. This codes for CAISARMNTEAFF.

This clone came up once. CDR3 sequence: CASSMTGGADSQPQHF. CDR3 coding DNA: TGTGCCAGCAGTATGACAGGGGGCGCGGATAGTCAGCCCCAGCATTTT. The genes are TRBV2 and TRBJ1-5; TRBD1 agrees at 10 bases. V dropped 5 bases and J dropped 6; count of bases not matched to a gene: 10. Germline-derived CDR1 and CDR2 are SNHLY and FYNNEI. This CDR3 is 16 amino acids long.